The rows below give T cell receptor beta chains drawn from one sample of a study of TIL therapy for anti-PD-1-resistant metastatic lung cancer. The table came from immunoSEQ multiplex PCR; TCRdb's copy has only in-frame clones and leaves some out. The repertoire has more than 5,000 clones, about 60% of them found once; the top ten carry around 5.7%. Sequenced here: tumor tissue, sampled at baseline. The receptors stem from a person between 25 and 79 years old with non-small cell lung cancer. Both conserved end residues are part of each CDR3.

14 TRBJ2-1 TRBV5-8 CASSLVVRDNEQFF
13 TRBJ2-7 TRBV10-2 CASSDGGAYEQYF
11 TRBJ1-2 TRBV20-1 CSAVRDGGYTF
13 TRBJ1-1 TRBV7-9 CASRWGADTEAFF
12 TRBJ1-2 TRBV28 CASSSRLGGYTF
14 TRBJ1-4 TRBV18 CASSPRPSNEKLFF
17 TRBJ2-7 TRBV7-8 CASSLLSPGQGDYEQYF
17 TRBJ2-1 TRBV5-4 CASRPAGGLAGVNEQFF
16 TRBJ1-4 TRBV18 CASSPLSETLNEKLFF
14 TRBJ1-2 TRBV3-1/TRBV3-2 CASSQESRGIDKIF
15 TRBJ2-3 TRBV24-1 CATSDLRVSTDTQYF
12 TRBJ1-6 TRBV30 CASSGLRRSLHF
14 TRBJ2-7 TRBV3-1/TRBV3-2 CASSPSGGLYEQYF
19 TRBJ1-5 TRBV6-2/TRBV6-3 CASSRKIRPGQGSNQPQHF
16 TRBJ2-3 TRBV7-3 CASSQWGGGGTDTQYF
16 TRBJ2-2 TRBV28 CASSGGQLPNTGELFF
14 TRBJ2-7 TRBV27 CASSFSTAGLEQYF
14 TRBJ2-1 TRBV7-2 CASSLVGSGHEQFF
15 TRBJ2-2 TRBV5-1 CASRGDTTNTGELFF
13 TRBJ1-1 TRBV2 CAREDRTGTEAFF
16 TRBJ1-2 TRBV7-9 CASRPQGAEGTYGYTF
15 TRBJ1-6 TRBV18 CASSPTGGSNSPLHF
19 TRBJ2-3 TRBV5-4 CASSPTFGGTGGREDTQYF
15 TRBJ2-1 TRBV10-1 CASSVNRQRPREQFF
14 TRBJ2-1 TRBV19 CASSSGGGYNEQFF
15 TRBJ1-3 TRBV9 CASSSTGGTGNTIYF
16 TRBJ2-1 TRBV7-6 CASSPGLAGGVDEQFF
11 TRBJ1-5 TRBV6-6 CASRNRAPQHF
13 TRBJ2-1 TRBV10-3 CASRLAGDNEQFF
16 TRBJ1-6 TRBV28 CASNPTGGVYNSPLHF
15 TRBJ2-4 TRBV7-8 CASSSLGQPENIQYF
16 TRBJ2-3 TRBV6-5 CASSYGASGYTDTQYF
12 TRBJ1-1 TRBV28 CASSLGLRTAFF